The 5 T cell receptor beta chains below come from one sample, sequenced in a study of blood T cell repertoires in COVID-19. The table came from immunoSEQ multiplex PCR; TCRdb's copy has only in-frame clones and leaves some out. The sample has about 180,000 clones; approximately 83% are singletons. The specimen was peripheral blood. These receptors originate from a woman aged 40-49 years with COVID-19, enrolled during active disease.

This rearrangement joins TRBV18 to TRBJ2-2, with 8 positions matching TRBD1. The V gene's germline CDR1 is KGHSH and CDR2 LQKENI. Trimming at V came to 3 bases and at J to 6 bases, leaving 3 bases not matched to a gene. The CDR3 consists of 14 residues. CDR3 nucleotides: TGTGCCAGCTCACCCCAGGGGGCGCCCGGGGAGCTGTTTTTT. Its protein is CASSPQGAPGELFF.

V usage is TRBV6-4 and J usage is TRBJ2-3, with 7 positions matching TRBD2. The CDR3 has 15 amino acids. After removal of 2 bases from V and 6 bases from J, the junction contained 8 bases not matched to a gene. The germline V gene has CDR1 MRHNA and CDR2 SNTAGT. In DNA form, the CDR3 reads TGTGCCAGCAGTGACCTTTCGGGGGGTATGGATACGCAGTATTTT. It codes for CASSDLSGGMDTQYF.

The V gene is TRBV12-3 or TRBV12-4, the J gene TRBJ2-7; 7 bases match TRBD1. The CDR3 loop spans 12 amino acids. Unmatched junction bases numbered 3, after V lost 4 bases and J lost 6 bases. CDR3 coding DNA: TGTGCCAGCAGTTCGACAGGGCCCGAGCAGTACTTC. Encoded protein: CASSSTGPEQYF.

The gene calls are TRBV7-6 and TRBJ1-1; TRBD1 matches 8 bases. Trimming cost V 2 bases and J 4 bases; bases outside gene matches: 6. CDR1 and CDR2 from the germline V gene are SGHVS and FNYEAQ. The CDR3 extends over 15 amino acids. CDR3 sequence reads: CASSLRAGGSTEAFF. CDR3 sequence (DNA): TGTGCCAGCAGCTTAAGGGCAGGGGGCAGCACTGAAGCTTTCTTT. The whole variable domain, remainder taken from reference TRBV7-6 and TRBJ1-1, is GAGVSQSPRYKVTKRGQDVALRCDPISGHVSLYWYRQALGQGPEFLTYFNYEAQQDKSGLPNDRFSAERPEGSISTLTIQRTEQRDSAMYRCASSLRAGGSTEAFFGQGTRLTVV.

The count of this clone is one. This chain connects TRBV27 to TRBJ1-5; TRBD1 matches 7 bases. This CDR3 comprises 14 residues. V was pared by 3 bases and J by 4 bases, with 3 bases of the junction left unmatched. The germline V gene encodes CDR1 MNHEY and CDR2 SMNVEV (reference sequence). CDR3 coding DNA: TGTGCCAGCAGTTTCCAGGGGGAGAATCAGCCCCAGCATTTT. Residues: CASSFQGENQPQHF.